These T cell receptor beta chains were read from a single sample in a study of OX40 agonist ivuxolimab in advanced cancers. Method: immunoSEQ multiplex PCR; TCRdb's copy keeps in-frame clones and lacks some. The table shows 70,000 to 80,000 clones, with about 90% occurring only once. The starting material was CD4+ or CD8+ T cells sorted from blood, obtained in a trial of the OX40 agonist ivuxolimab. Every receptor here comes from an adult with an advanced solid tumor such as melanoma, head and neck, liver or kidney cancer. CDR3s include the opening cysteine and the closing phenylalanine or tryptophan. D genes are given only for firm matches. Part of the rows lack a size; the others show once, few, many or a class for expanded clones.

d_call,v_call,clone_size,j_call,cdr3_nt,cdr3_aa
.,TRBV9,.,TRBJ1-2,TGTGCCAGCAGGACGGGGGACCATGGCTACACCTTC,CASRTGDHGYTF
.,TRBV7-9,.,TRBJ1-1,TGTGCCAGCAGCCTAGAGGGTCAAGCTTTCTTT,CASSLEGQAFF
TRBD2,TRBV19,once,TRBJ2-1,TGTGCCAGTAGTATAGAGGGACTAGAGGTCTACAATGAGCAGTTCTTC,CASSIEGLEVYNEQFF
TRBD2,TRBV28,.,TRBJ2-7,TGTGCCAGCAGCCTTAGCGGGGGGGCCTACGAGCAGTACTTC,CASSLSGGAYEQYF
.,TRBV18,few,TRBJ2-7,TGTGCCAGCTCACCTGAAGGGGCCTACGAGCAGTACTTC,CASSPEGAYEQYF
TRBD1,TRBV10-3,.,TRBJ1-1,TGTGCCATCAGTGAGACCTCCCCGGGACAGATCACTGAAGCTTTCTTT,CAISETSPGQITEAFF
.,TRBV19,.,TRBJ1-5,TGTGCCAGTCGGGGGGGAGGCAATCAGCCCCAGCATTTT,CASRGGGNQPQHF
TRBD1,TRBV6-1,.,TRBJ2-1,TGTGCCAGCAGTCTTGGACAGGGGAAGTACAATGAGCAGTTCTTC,CASSLGQGKYNEQFF
TRBD1,TRBV7-2,.,TRBJ1-4,TGTGCCAGCACCACCTACGGGACAGGTCTGGGAAAACTGTTTTTT,CASTTYGTGLGKLFF
.,TRBV27,.,TRBJ2-7,TGTGCCAGCAGTCCCCGGGCCGGACACTCCTACGAGCAGTACTTC,CASSPRAGHSYEQYF
.,TRBV27,.,TRBJ2-7,TGTGCCAGCAGTTTGGGTCGAAGAGGCTCCTACGAGCAGTACTTC,CASSLGRRGSYEQYF
.,TRBV19,.,TRBJ2-5,TGTGCCAGTAGTATAGCGTGGCAGCCCCAAGAGACCCAGTACTTC,CASSIAWQPQETQYF
.,TRBV10-1,few,TRBJ1-2,TGCGCCAGCAGTGAGGGGGGAAACTATGGCTACACCTTC,CASSEGGNYGYTF
TRBD1,TRBV19,.,TRBJ2-5,TGTGCCAGTAGGGACAGGAATCAAGAGACCCAGTACTTC,CASRDRNQETQYF
.,TRBV10-3,once,TRBJ1-1,TGTGCCATAAATGAGGGGCCCACTGAAGCTTTCTTT,CAINEGPTEAFF
TRBD2,TRBV2,.,TRBJ2-7,TGTGCCAGCAGAATAGCGGGGGGGACAAACGAGCAGTACTTC,CASRIAGGTNEQYF
.,TRBV7-2,.,TRBJ1-2,TGTGCCAGCAGCTTAGCGGGCAGCTATGGCTACACCTTC,CASSLAGSYGYTF
.,TRBV5-1,.,TRBJ2-5,TGCGCCAGCAGCCGGGACAATACTCAAGAGACCCAGTACTTC,CASSRDNTQETQYF
TRBD1,TRBV10-1,.,TRBJ2-7,TGCGCCAGCAGTGAAGCCGGGACAGGGGGCAGCGAGCAGTACTTC,CASSEAGTGGSEQYF
TRBD2,TRBV18,.,TRBJ2-3,TGTGCCAGCTCACGCGTCGGCGGGAGGTCGACAGATACGCAGTATTTT,CASSRVGGRSTDTQYF
TRBD1,TRBV9,.,TRBJ1-1,TGTGCCAGCAGCGCCCAACAGGGGGAAGCTTTCTTT,CASSAQQGEAFF
TRBD1,TRBV6-1,.,TRBJ2-6,TGTGCCAGCAGCGCACAGGGGGCAGGGGCCAACGTCCTGACTTTC,CASSAQGAGANVLTF
TRBD1,TRBV5-5,.,TRBJ2-4,TGTGCCAGCAGCATGAGCCAACCGGGACAGGGAGGGTACATTCAGTACTTC,CASSMSQPGQGGYIQYF
.,TRBV6-5,few,TRBJ2-4,TGTGCCAGCAGTTCCAGGGACGGTCAAAACATTCAGTACTTC,CASSSRDGQNIQYF
.,TRBV2,.,TRBJ2-3,TGTGCCAGCAGGGGGAACCTCAATCAGCCCCAGTATTTT,CASRGNLNQPQYF
.,TRBV6-5,.,TRBJ2-6,TGTGCCAGCAGAATAGGGGGATCTGGGGCCAACGTCCTGACTTTC,CASRIGGSGANVLTF
.,TRBV30,once,TRBJ1-1,TGTGCCTGCACGGGGGCAGGGAAGGTCCTAACTGAAGCTTTCTTT,CACTGAGKVLTEAFF
TRBD2,TRBV19,once,TRBJ2-3,TGTGCCAGTAGTAGACTAGCGGGGACGTACACAGATACGCAGTATTTT,CASSRLAGTYTDTQYF
TRBD1,TRBV25-1,.,TRBJ2-7,TGTGCCAGCAGGAACGGACAGGGGGCGTACGAGCAGTACTTC,CASRNGQGAYEQYF
.,TRBV7-9,.,TRBJ2-2,TGTGCCAGCAGCTTACGCAGGGAGGTCGGCACCGGGGAGCTGTTTTTT,CASSLRREVGTGELFF
.,TRBV28,.,TRBJ2-7,TGTGCCAGCAGTTCCCAGGGGCCCGAGCAGTACTTC,CASSSQGPEQYF
TRBD2,TRBV5-1,.,TRBJ2-2,TGCGCCAGCAGCTCCGGTGGACTAGCGGGGGGCACCGGGGAGCTGTTTTTT,CASSSGGLAGGTGELFF
.,TRBV28,.,TRBJ1-4,TGTGCCAGCAGTTCTGAAAAACTGTTTTTT,CASSSEKLFF
.,TRBV28,.,TRBJ2-2,TGTGCCAGCAGTTTATTGGGCTCACAGGGCACCGGGGAGCTGTTTTTT,CASSLLGSQGTGELFF
TRBD1,TRBV5-1,.,TRBJ2-7,TGCGCCAGCAGCGGCGGGACAGGGACCTACGAGCAGTACTTC,CASSGGTGTYEQYF
.,TRBV5-6,.,TRBJ1-2,TGTGCCAGCAGCCCCGCACTGAAGCTCTATGGCTACACCTTC,CASSPALKLYGYTF
.,TRBV2,.,TRBJ1-5,TGTGCCAGCCAATTGGGGAATCAGCCCCAGCATTTT,CASQLGNQPQHF
.,TRBV11-2,.,TRBJ2-3,TGTGCCAGCAGCTTAGATTCCACAGATACGCAGTATTTT,CASSLDSTDTQYF
TRBD2,TRBV2,.,TRBJ2-4,TGTGCCAGCAGGAAACTAGCGGGAGTGGGAAACATTCAGTACTTC,CASRKLAGVGNIQYF
.,TRBV4-1,few,TRBJ2-7,TGCGCCAGCAGCCAAGATCGGCGGGGAGTAAACTACGAGCAGTACTTC,CASSQDRRGVNYEQYF
.,TRBV5-4,once,TRBJ2-7,TGTGCCAGCAGCTCGATGAGGGGATCGTACGAGCAGTACTTC,CASSSMRGSYEQYF
.,TRBV10-3,.,TRBJ1-1,TGTGCCATCAGTCCCGGAACCAGGAACACTGAAGCTTTCTTT,CAISPGTRNTEAFF
.,TRBV27,.,TRBJ1-5,TGTGCCAGCAGTTTGTGGGGGAGCAATCAGCCCCAGCATTTT,CASSLWGSNQPQHF
.,TRBV7-2,once,TRBJ2-7,TGTGCCAGCAGCTGGTTAACGGTCGGAGTCGAGCAGTACTTC,CASSWLTVGVEQYF
TRBD1,TRBV19,.,TRBJ2-7,TGTGCCAGTAGTTCGGGACAGGGGGCCTGGGAGCAGTACTTC,CASSSGQGAWEQYF